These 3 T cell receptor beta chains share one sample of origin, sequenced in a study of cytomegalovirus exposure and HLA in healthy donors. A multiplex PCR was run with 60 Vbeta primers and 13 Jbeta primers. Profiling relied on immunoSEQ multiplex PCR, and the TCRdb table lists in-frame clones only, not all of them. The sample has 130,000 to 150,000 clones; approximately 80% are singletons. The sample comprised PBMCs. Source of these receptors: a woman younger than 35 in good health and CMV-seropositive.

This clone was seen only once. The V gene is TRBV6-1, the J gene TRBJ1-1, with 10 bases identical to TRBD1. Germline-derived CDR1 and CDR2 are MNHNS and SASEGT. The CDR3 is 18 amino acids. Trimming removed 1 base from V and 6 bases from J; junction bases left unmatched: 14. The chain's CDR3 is CASSEGVIPGDRGPEAFF. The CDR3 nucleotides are TGTGCCAGCAGTGAAGGGGTAATTCCAGGGGACAGGGGACCTGAAGCTTTCTTT.

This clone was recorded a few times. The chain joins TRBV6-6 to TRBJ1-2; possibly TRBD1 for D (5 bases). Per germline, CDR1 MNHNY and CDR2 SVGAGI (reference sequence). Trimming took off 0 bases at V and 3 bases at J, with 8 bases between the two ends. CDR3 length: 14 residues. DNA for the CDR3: TGTGCCAGCAGTTACTCGAAAGGGGACTATGGCTACACCTTC. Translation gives CASSYSKGDYGYTF.

The CDR3 spells CASSLVRAGYEQYF. CDR3 coding DNA: TGTGCCAGCAGCTTAGTGCGGGCGGGTTACGAGCAGTACTTC. The rearrangement joins TRBV11-2 to TRBJ2-7, with D possibly being TRBD2 (5 bases). Trimming shortened V by 1 base and J by 4 bases, and 11 bases separated the two germline ends. Germline CDR1 SGHAT, CDR2 FQNNGV. The CDR3 contains 14 residues.